The clone carrying this T cell receptor (beta chain) was recorded only once. What it binds is not known. The record originates from a study of shared clonotypes between healthy human individuals. Overall study context: A donor's plate count was three for CD4 naive and three for CD4 memory; CD8 naive had two and CD8 memory one.

The study separated CD4+ cells into CD45RA+ naive and CD45RA-negative memory subsets. This table comes from immunoSEQ multiplex PCR, and its TCRdb copy is limited to in-frame clones, with some not included. The repertoire consists of over 2 million clones, with 85% to 95% occurring once and the leading ten covering 0.37%. Trimming cost V 3 bases and J 12 bases, with 18 bases left between them. This CDR3 comprises 13 residues. Per germline, CDR1 GTSNPN and CDR2 SVGIG (reference sequence). Study-wide findings and caveats: Clonotype sharing among donors likely depends on sequencing depth. Generally, naive subsets came out with larger estimated richness than memory subsets.

This chain links TRBV30 with TRBJ2-1; weak D call: TRBD2 (5 bases). The source of this sequence is a man aged 18 to 30 in good health. Some clones in this sample may be carry-over from other donors' samples. Sequenced sample: naive CD4+ T cells from PBMCs. Subset specified: CD45RA+ positively selected. CDR3 residues: CAWSRSLELVQFF. The CDR3 nucleotides are TGTGCCTGGAGCCGCTCGTTAGAACTAGTGCAGTTCTTC.